The 25 T cell receptor beta chains below were found in one sample sequenced in a study of T cells after yellow fever vaccination. TCRdb called the 5' RACE reads again in MiXCR, with one record for every CDR3 protein. This table has 600,000 to 750,000 distinct CDR3 sequences, 9% to 15% appearing once. This material consisted of PBMCs, taken on the day of the yellow fever booster vaccination. The receptors shown here come from a man aged 25 to 40 who received the YFV17D yellow fever vaccine.

This chain joins TRBV5-6 and TRBJ2-2, with D possibly matching TRBD2 (5 bases). The V end lost 2 bases, the J end lost 3 bases, and 11 bases lay between the germline ends. In germline, CDR1 is SGHDT, CDR2 YYEEEE. The CDR3 sequence is 15 residues long. CDR3 loop: CASSFGGHYTGELFF. The CDR3 DNA is TGTGCCAGCAGCTTCGGCGGGCACTACACCGGGGAGCTGTTTTTT.

This clonotype was detected only a few times. The J gene is TRBJ2-5, the V gene TRBV5-5; 10 bases agree with TRBD2. CDR1 is SGHKS and CDR2 is YYEKEE in the germline V gene (reference sequence). The CDR3 length is 15 residues. With V trimmed by 7 bases and J by 1 base, 7 bases remained unmatched. The CDR3 protein is CASFYSGRIQETQYF. The CDR3 nucleotides read TGTGCCAGCTTCTATAGCGGGAGGATCCAAGAGACCCAGTACTTC.

The chain combines TRBV25-1 with TRBJ2-2, with TRBD2 as a possible D gene (6 bases). The CDR3 spans 12 residues. Per the germline V gene, CDR1 is MGHDK and CDR2 is SYGVNS. Trimming left V 8 bases short and J 5 bases short, with 9 bases between. CDR3 sequence: CASGGLTGELFF. CDR3 bases: TGTGCCAGCGGAGGACTAACCGGGGAGCTGTTTTTT.

A few counts support this clonotype. CDR3 nucleotide sequence: TGTGCCAGCAGCTTAGCGCTAAGCGTAGCGGGCTACTCCTACAATGAGCAGTTCTTC. Its translation is CASSLALSVAGYSYNEQFF. The chain couples TRBV7-2 to TRBJ2-1, with 7 bases fitting TRBD2. This CDR3 is built from 19 residues. Germline trimming cut 0 bases from V and 0 bases from J; bases unmatched to any gene: 11. Germline-derived CDR1 and CDR2 are SGHTA and FQGNSA.

V and J are TRBV28 and TRBJ2-5; 13 bases fit TRBD2. Trimming took 6 bases from V and 7 from J; bases not matched to a gene: 11. CDR1 is MDHEN, CDR2 SYDVKM, per germline. CDR3 length equals 16 residues. The CDR3 DNA is TGTGCCAGCAGAAACCGGACTAGCGGGAGTATGGCGACCCAGTACTTC. This sequence encodes CASRNRTSGSMATQYF.

The chain links TRBV24-1 to TRBJ2-3; unclear D gene. The V end was cut by 4 bases, the J end by 6 bases, with 7 bases between. The germline V gene has CDR1 KGHDR and CDR2 SFDVKD. The CDR3 totals 12 residues. The CDR3 region has the DNA TGTGCCACCAGTGAGGTACGGGATACGCAGTATTTT. It codes for CATSEVRDTQYF.

Note on this clonotype: One end of the junction does not line up with germline, which may come from a read error. J is TRBJ2-1 and V is TRBV29-1, with 7 positions matching TRBD1. This CDR3 comprises 11 residues. Germline V lookup: CDR1 SQVTM, CDR2 ANQGSEA. DNA for the CDR3: TGCAGCGTTTACAGGGGTAATGAGCCGTTCTTC. This sequence encodes CSVYRGNEPFF.

This clonotype was detected only a few times. The chain links TRBV20-1 to TRBJ2-3, with a tentative D call TRBD2 (6 bases). V was cut by 3 bases and J by 4 bases, with 14 bases left in between. CDR3 length: 14 residues. Germline assignment: CDR1 DFQATT and CDR2 SNEGSKA (reference sequence). The CDR3 coding sequence is TGCAGTGCTAGGCGGGGCCCAAGCTCAGATACGCAGTATTTT. This sequence encodes CSARRGPSSDTQYF.

In its sample, this clonotype was seen a few times. Here the CDR3 DNA reads TGTGCCAGCAGTGACTACCTAGCGGGGCCCGTCGGGCAGTACTTC. Its protein is CASSDYLAGPVGQYF. The rearrangement uses TRBV6-4 and TRBJ2-7; 9 nucleotides align to TRBD2. V dropped 1 base and J dropped 9; count of bases not matched to a gene: 10. CDR1 is MRHNA, CDR2 SNTAGT, per germline. The CDR3 contains 15 residues.

This clonotype was seen a few times. This chain links TRBV6-2 or TRBV6-3 with TRBJ2-7, with TRBD1 matching over 7 bases. CDR1 is MNHEY, CDR2 SVGEGT, per germline. The CDR3 extends over 15 amino acids. The J segment lost 5 bases and the V segment lost 3 bases, leaving 10 bases of the junction unmatched. The CDR3 coding sequence is TGTGCCAGCAGTTATACCAGACAGGGTGTGAACGAGCAGTACTTC. It is translated as CASSYTRQGVNEQYF.

This clonotype has at least ten counts. The chain is built from TRBV20-1 and TRBJ2-1; 11 bases map to TRBD2. V shed 0 bases, J shed 4 bases, and the junction held 5 bases outside the gene matches. CDR1 is DFQATT, CDR2 SNEGSKA, per germline (reference sequence). The CDR3 is 16 amino acids. For the CDR3, the DNA is TGCAGTGCTAGAGATCGACTAGCGGGATCGTACAATGAGCAGTTCTTC. Its translation: CSARDRLAGSYNEQFF.

This clonotype was seen more than once but under ten times. This chain links TRBV7-9 with TRBJ2-7, with D possibly matching TRBD1 (5 bases). Germline V gives CDR1 SEHNR, CDR2 FQNEAQ (reference sequence). Trimming took 6 bases from V and 4 from J, leaving 10 bases between them. The CDR3 covers 12 residues. The CDR3 loop reads CASRQTDYEQYF. The DNA for the CDR3 is TGTGCCAGCAGGCAGACAGATTACGAGCAGTACTTC.

This clonotype came up many times. The chain couples TRBV3-1 to TRBJ2-7, with D possibly being TRBD2 (5 bases). With 0 bases removed from V and 3 bases from J, the gap between germline ends came to 9 bases. The CDR3 extends over 14 amino acids. Germline assignment: CDR1 LGHDT and CDR2 YNNKEL (reference sequence). The CDR3 reads CASSQELGYYEQYF. CDR3 sequence (DNA): TGTGCCAGCAGCCAAGAACTAGGCTACTACGAGCAGTACTTC.

This clonotype was seen many times. The V call is TRBV4-3, the J call TRBJ2-7, with 7 bases lining up with TRBD1. The germline V gene has CDR1 LGHNA and CDR2 YSLEER. V lost 0 bases, J lost 6 bases, and 5 bases stayed unmatched. This CDR3 region has 14 residues. CDR3 coding DNA: TGCGCCAGCAGCCAAGATAGGACAGGAGGCGAGCAGTACTTC. Translated: CASSQDRTGGEQYF.

The chain has TRBV20-1 and TRBJ1-2; D gene unclear. The CDR3 length is 13 residues. Germline V gene data show CDR1 as DFQATT and CDR2 as SNEGSKA (reference sequence). Trimming stripped 3 bases from V and 4 bases from J, with 12 bases between. The CDR3, as DNA: TGCAGTGCTAGGCGCCGTGTGGTCTATGGCTACACCTTC. Protein sequence: CSARRRVVYGYTF.

V usage is TRBV20-1 and J usage is TRBJ2-3, with 14 nucleotides matching TRBD2. Germline CDR1 is DFQATT and CDR2 is SNEGSKA (reference sequence). The ends lost 6 bases at V and 2 bases at J; junction bases unmatched: 7. This CDR3 comprises 16 residues. Here the CDR3 reads CSAGGTSGSNTDTQYF. The CDR3 DNA reads TGCAGTGCCGGGGGGACTAGCGGGAGCAACACAGATACGCAGTATTTT.

This clonotype was counted at least ten times. CDR3 coding DNA: TGTGCCAGCAGCTCCGGGGAGACCCAGTACTTC. As protein: CASSSGETQYF. This chain joins TRBV28 and TRBJ2-5; D is unclear. The germline V gene encodes CDR1 MDHEN and CDR2 SYDVKM. CDR3 size: 11 residues. The germline V and J ends were trimmed by 6 bases and 5 bases, with 7 bases remaining between them.

This clonotype has just a few counts. The chain has TRBV6-1 and TRBJ2-7; D unclear. V lost 5 bases and J lost 7, with 18 bases in between. The CDR3 totals 14 residues. Looked up from germline, CDR1 is MNHNS and CDR2 is SASEGT. The CDR3 sequence: CASSTSWPNLEQYF. CDR3 DNA: TGTGCCAGCAGTACGTCCTGGCCCAATTTGGAGCAGTACTTC.

The genes are TRBV5-1 and TRBJ2-7; TRBD2 matches at 11 bases. CDR3 size: 17 residues. The V and J ends lost 4 bases and 2 bases, in that order; junction bases with no gene match: 11. Germline V CDR1 and CDR2: SGHRS, YFSETQ. CDR3 residues: CASSRLTSGRGTYEQYF. The CDR3 DNA follows: TGCGCCAGCAGCCGACTAACTAGCGGGAGAGGGACCTACGAGCAGTACTTC.

CDR3 amino acids: CASASPSAADTQYF. The CDR3, as DNA: TGTGCCAGCGCATCCCCTAGCGCGGCAGATACGCAGTATTTT. V and J are TRBV9 and TRBJ2-3; D perhaps matches TRBD2 (6 bases). CDR3 length: 14 residues. Trimming removed 7 bases at V and 4 bases at J, with 16 bases between. CDR1 and CDR2 (germline): SGDLS, YYNGEE.

The table lists this clonotype with a few counts. The V gene is TRBV27, the J gene TRBJ2-1; 12 positions match TRBD2. Germline assignment: CDR1 MNHEY and CDR2 SMNVEV (reference sequence). Trimming took 2 bases from V and 9 from J; bases not matched to a gene: 2. The CDR3 loop spans 14 amino acids. The CDR3, as DNA: TGTGCCAGCAGTTTACTAGCGGGAGGGGGTGAGCAGTTCTTC. This translates into CASSLLAGGGEQFF.

The chain recombines TRBV20-1 with TRBJ2-1, with 12 bases fitting TRBD2. J lost 1 base, V lost 0 bases, and 7 bases had no gene match. The CDR3 has 18 amino acids. The germline V gene encodes CDR1 DFQATT and CDR2 SNEGSKA (reference sequence). The CDR3 sequence: CSARDGLAGGMSYNEQFF. As DNA, the CDR3 is TGCAGTGCTAGAGATGGGCTAGCGGGAGGGATGTCCTACAATGAGCAGTTCTTC.

In its sample, this clonotype was seen once. The chain joins TRBV20-1 to TRBJ1-2; D ambiguous. Trimming shortened V by 6 bases and J by 3 bases, and 17 bases separated the two germline ends. The length of the CDR3 is 14 residues. Germline V gives CDR1 DFQATT, CDR2 SNEGSKA (reference sequence). The DNA of the CDR3 is TGCAGTGCAGTTCTTAATTCTTTTGACTATGGCTACACCTTC. It encodes CSAVLNSFDYGYTF.

The chain combines TRBV6-4 with TRBJ2-7, with 10 bases matching TRBD1. The junction had 7 bases not matched to a gene; V was cut back by 6 bases and J by 5 bases. Germline V CDR1 and CDR2: MRHNA, SNTAGT. The CDR3 contains 14 residues. This chain's CDR3 is CASSLRDRGHEQYF. The CDR3 DNA reads TGTGCCAGCAGCCTGCGGGACAGGGGTCACGAGCAGTACTTC.

This chain uses TRBV5-1 with TRBJ2-7; 9 bases map to TRBD1. V was clipped by 3 bases and J by 1 base; unmatched bases: 17. The germline CDR1 and CDR2 sequences are SGHRS and YFSETQ. CDR3 length: 19 amino acids. The CDR3 coding sequence is TGCGCCAGCAGCTCACCGACAGGGGGGATCCTCGGGAGATCCTACGAGCAGTACTTC. This codes for CASSSPTGGILGRSYEQYF.